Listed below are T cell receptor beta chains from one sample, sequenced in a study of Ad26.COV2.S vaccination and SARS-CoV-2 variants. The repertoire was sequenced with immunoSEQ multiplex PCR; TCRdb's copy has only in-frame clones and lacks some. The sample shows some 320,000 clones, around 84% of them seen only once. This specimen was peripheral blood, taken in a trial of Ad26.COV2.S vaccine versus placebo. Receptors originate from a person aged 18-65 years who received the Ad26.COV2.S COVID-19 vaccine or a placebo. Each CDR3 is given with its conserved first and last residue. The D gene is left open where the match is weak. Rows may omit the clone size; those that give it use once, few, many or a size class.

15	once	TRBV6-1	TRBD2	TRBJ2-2	CASSEASGGAGELFF	TGTGCCAGCAGTGAAGCTAGCGGGGGGGCCGGGGAGCTGTTTTTT
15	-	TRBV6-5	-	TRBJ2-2	CASSYFKTNTGELFF	TGTGCCAGCAGTTATTTTAAGACTAACACCGGGGAGCTGTTTTTT
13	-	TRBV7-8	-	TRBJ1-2	CASSFTGKRGYTF	TGTGCCAGCAGCTTCACAGGGAAGAGAGGCTACACCTTC
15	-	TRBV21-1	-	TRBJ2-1	CASSTRLAGGNEQFF	TGTGCCAGCAGCACGAGACTAGCGGGGGGCAATGAGCAGTTCTTC
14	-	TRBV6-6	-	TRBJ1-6	CASSYLGGNSPLHF	TGTGCCAGCAGTTACCTGGGGGGGAATTCACCCCTCCACTTT
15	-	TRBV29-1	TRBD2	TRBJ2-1	CSGSGGEVSYNEQFF	TGCAGCGGATCTGGGGGGGAGGTCTCCTACAATGAGCAGTTCTTC
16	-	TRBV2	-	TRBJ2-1	CASSEVGGRSYNEQFF	TGTGCCAGCAGTGAAGTCGGGGGCCGATCCTACAATGAGCAGTTCTTC
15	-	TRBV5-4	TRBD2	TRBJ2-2	CASSFLAGDVGELFF	TGTGCCAGCAGCTTTTTAGCGGGGGATGTCGGGGAGCTGTTTTTT
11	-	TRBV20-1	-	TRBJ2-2	CSAPRRGELFF	TGCAGTGCCCCTCGGCGCGGGGAGCTGTTTTTT
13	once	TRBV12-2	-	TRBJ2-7	CASRLYRIAEQYF	TGTGCAAGTCGCTTATACAGGATCGCCGAGCAGTACTTC
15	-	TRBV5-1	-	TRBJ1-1	CASSIGNAMNTEAFF	TGCGCCAGCAGTATCGGAAATGCTATGAACACTGAAGCTTTCTTT
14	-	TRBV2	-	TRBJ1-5	CASSETSAGQPQHF	TGTGCCAGCAGTGAGACGTCGGCAGGTCAGCCCCAGCATTTT
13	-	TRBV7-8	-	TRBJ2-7	CASSLETAYEQYF	TGTGCCAGCAGCTTAGAAACAGCCTACGAGCAGTACTTC
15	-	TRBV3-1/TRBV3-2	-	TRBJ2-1	CASSRYPIGVNWGFF	TGTGCCAGCAGCCGCTACCCGATAGGCGTCAACTGGGGGTTCTTC
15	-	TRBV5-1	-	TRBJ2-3	CASSLEARRTDTQYF	TGCGCCAGCAGCTTGGAGGCCCGAAGAACAGATACGCAGTATTTT
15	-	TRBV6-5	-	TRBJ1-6	CASSYIPQSNSPLHF	TGTGCCAGCAGTTACATCCCCCAGAGTAATTCACCCCTCCACTTT
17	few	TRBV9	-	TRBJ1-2	CASSVVGGFGVASGHTF	TGTGCCAGCAGCGTAGTGGGCGGTTTTGGCGTCGCTTCCGGACATACCTTC
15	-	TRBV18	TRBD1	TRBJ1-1	CASSLPTGRNTEAFF	TGTGCCAGCTCACTCCCGACAGGGCGGAACACTGAAGCTTTCTTT
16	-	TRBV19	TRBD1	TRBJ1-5	CASRLTGGGSNQPQHF	TGTGCCAGTAGGCTTACAGGGGGGGGAAGCAATCAGCCCCAGCATTTT
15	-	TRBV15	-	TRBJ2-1	CATSRDQGSYNEQFF	TGTGCCACCAGCAGAGATCAGGGATCCTACAATGAGCAGTTCTTC
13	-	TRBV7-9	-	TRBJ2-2	CASSPIRAGELFF	TGTGCCAGCAGCCCCATAAGGGCCGGGGAGCTGTTTTTT
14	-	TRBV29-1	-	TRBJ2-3	CSVERGIGTDTQYF	TGCAGCGTTGAAAGGGGGATCGGCACAGATACGCAGTATTTT
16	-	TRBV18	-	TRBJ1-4	CASSPLGTALGEKLFF	TGTGCCAGCTCACCACTTGGGACCGCCCTTGGGGAAAAACTGTTTTTT
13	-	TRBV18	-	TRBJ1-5	CASSPSTDQPQHF	TGTGCCAGCTCACCTTCGACAGATCAGCCCCAGCATTTT
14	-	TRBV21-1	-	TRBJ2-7	CASSRDLSSYEQYF	TGTGCCAGCAGCCGGGACCTGAGCTCCTACGAGCAGTACTTC
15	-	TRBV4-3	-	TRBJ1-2	CASSQGGGGNYGYTF	TGCGCCAGCAGCCAAGGCGGGGGAGGGAACTATGGCTACACCTTC
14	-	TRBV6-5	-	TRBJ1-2	CASSRLGDPSGYTF	TGTGCCAGCAGTCGCCTAGGAGATCCGAGTGGCTACACCTTC
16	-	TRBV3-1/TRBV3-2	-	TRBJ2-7	CASSEAGYLNVGEQYF	TGTGCCAGCAGCGAGGCAGGATACCTCAATGTAGGCGAGCAGTACTTC
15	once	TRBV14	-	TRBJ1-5	CASSQRYRVNQPQHF	TGTGCCAGCAGCCAAAGGTACAGGGTTAATCAGCCCCAGCATTTT
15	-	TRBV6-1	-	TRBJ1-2	CASSESLDPYYGYTF	TGTGCCAGCAGTGAGTCCCTGGACCCCTACTATGGCTACACCTTC
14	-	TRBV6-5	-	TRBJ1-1	CASRDLGLIGTAFF	TGTGCCAGCAGGGATCTAGGATTGATCGGGACAGCTTTCTTT
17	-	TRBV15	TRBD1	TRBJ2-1	CATSRAAGTGTLNEQFF	TGTGCCACCAGCAGGGCCGCCGGGACAGGGACCCTCAATGAGCAGTTCTTC
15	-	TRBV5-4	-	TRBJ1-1	CASSLEGTGKTEAFF	TGTGCCAGCAGCTTGGAAGGAACGGGAAAAACTGAAGCTTTCTTT
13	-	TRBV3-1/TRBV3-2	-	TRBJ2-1	CDSSHGSYNEQFF	TGTGACAGCAGCCATGGTTCCTACAATGAGCAGTTCTTC
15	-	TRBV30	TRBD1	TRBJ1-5	CAWSTGTVGGQPQHF	TGTGCCTGGAGCACCGGGACAGTGGGAGGCCAGCCCCAGCATTTT
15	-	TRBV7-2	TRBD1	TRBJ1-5	CASSSYRGSNQPQHF	TGTGCCAGCAGCTCCTACAGGGGTAGCAATCAGCCCCAGCATTTT
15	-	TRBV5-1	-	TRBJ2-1	CASSFGGGGLNEQFF	TGCGCCAGCAGCTTTGGTGGGGGCGGGTTAAATGAGCAGTTCTTC
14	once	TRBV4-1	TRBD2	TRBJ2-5	CASSQVRGGETQYF	TGCGCCAGCAGCCAGGTTCGGGGGGGGGAGACCCAGTACTTC
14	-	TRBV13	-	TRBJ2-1	CASSSGQKGNEQFF	TGTGCCAGCAGCTCGGGACAAAAAGGGAATGAGCAGTTCTTC
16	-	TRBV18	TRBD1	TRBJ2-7	CASSPVGAGGAYEQYF	TGTGCCAGCTCACCGGTCGGGGCAGGGGGCGCCTACGAGCAGTACTTC
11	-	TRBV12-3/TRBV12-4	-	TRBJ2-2	CASSFAGELFF	TGTGCCAGCAGCTTTGCCGGGGAGCTGTTTTTT
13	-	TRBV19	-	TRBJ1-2	CASRDAWDYGYTF	TGTGCCAGTAGGGACGCCTGGGATTATGGCTACACCTTC
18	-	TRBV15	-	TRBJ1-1	CATSRDRTNSPGNTEAFF	TGTGCCACCAGCAGAGATCGTACGAACTCCCCTGGCAACACTGAAGCTTTCTTT
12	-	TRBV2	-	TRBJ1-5	CASRIHQGPQHF	TGTGCCAGCAGGATTCACCAAGGACCCCAGCATTTT
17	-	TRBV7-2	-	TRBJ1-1	CASSLAGISWEGTEAFF	TGTGCCAGCAGCTTAGCGGGAATTTCATGGGAGGGCACTGAAGCTTTCTTT
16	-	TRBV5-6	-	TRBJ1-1	CASSLKPSGFSPEAFF	TGTGCCAGCAGCTTGAAGCCCAGTGGGTTTAGCCCTGAAGCTTTCTTT
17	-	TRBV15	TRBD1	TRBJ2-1	CATSRGPTGEVYNEQFF	TGTGCCACCAGCAGAGGACCGACAGGGGAGGTCTACAATGAGCAGTTCTTC
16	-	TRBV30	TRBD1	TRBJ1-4	CAWSRDRGGANEKLFF	TGTGCCTGGAGCAGAGACAGGGGGGGTGCTAATGAAAAACTGTTTTTT
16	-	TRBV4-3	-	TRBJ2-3	CASSPSRAGGTDTQYF	TGCGCCAGCAGCCCTTCGAGGGCGGGTGGCACAGATACGCAGTATTTT
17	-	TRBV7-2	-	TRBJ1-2	CASSLGVGVGANYGYTF	TGTGCCAGCAGCTTAGGTGTTGGGGTGGGGGCTAACTATGGCTACACCTTC
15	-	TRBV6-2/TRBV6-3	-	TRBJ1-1	CASSSAGRGNTEAFF	TGTGCCAGCAGTTCGGCAGGGCGGGGGAACACTGAAGCTTTCTTT
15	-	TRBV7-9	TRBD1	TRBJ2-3	CASSQRQGSTDTQYF	TGTGCCAGCAGCCAAAGACAGGGCAGCACAGATACGCAGTATTTT
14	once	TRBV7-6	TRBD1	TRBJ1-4	CASSLGQGSEKLFF	TGTGCCAGCAGCCTGGGACAGGGCTCGGAAAAACTGTTTTTT
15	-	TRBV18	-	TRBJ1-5	CASSPQRDSNQPQHF	TGTGCCAGCTCACCACAGAGGGATAGCAATCAGCCCCAGCATTTT
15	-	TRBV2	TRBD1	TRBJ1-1	CASSYQGVTNTEAFF	TGTGCCAGCAGCTATCAGGGGGTAACGAATACTGAAGCTTTCTTT
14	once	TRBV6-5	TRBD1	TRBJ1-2	CASNDRGPRYGYTF	TGTGCCAGCAACGACAGGGGGCCGAGGTATGGCTACACCTTC
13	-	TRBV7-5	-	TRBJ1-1	CVRSLAGDTEAFF	TGTGTCAGAAGCTTAGCGGGGGACACTGAAGCTTTCTTT